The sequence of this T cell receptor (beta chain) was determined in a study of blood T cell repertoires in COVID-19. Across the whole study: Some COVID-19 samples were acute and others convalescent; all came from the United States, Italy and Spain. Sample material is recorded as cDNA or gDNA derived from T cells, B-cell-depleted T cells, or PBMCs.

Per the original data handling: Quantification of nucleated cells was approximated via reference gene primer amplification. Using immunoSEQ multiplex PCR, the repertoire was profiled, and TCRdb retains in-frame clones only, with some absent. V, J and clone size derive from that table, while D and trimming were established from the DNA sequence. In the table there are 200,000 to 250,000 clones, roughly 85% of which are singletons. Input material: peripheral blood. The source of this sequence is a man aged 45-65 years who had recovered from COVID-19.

CDR3: CASSIGAGGYEQYF. The CDR3 DNA reads TGTGCCAGTAGTATCGGAGCGGGAGGGTACGAGCAGTACTTC. V and J are TRBV19 and TRBJ2-7; 10 bases fit TRBD2. J gave up 4 bases and V 3 bases, and 3 bases lay outside the gene matches. This CDR3 has 14 amino acids. Per the germline V gene, CDR1 is LNHDA and CDR2 is SQIVND (reference sequence).